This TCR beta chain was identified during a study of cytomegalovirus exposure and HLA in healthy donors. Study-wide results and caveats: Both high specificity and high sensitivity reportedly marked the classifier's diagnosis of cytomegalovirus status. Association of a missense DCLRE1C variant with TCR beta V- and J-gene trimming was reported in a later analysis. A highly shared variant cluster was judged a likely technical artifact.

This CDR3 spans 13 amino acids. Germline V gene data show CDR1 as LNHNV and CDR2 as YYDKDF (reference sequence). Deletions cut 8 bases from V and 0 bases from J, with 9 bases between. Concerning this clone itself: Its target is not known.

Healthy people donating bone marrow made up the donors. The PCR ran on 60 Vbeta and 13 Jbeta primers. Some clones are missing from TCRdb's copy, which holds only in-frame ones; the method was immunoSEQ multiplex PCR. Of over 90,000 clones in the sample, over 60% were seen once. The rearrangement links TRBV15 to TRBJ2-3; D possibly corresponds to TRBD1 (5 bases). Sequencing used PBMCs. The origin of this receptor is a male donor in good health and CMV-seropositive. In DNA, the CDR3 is TGTGCCACCCGGACAACTAGCACAGATACGCAGTATTTT. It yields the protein CATRTTSTDTQYF. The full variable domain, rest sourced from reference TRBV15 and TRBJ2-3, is DAMVIQNPRYQVTQFGKPVTLSCSQTLNHNVMYWYQQKSSQAPKLLFHYYDKDFNNEADTPDNFQSRRPNTSFCFLDIRSPGLGDTAMYLCATRTTSTDTQYFGPGTRLTVL.